Here is one TCR beta chain with its context. This specimen belongs to a study of blood T cell repertoires in COVID-19. Germline CDR1 reads MNHEY; CDR2 reads SVGEGT. Trimming removed 2 bases at V and 4 bases at J, with 15 bases between. The CDR3 contains 16 residues. Sequencing used immunoSEQ multiplex PCR; TCRdb keeps in-frame clones, though not all of them. The table includes 200,000 to 250,000 clones, 86% detected once. The chain carries TRBV6-2 or TRBV6-3 and TRBJ1-5; weak D call: TRBD1 (5 bases). Sequenced material: PBMCs or T cells enriched from blood (not recorded which). The origin of this receptor is a woman between 50 and 59 years old who had recovered from COVID-19. Here the CDR3 reads CASSYGQGSRNQPQHF. The CDR3 DNA sequence: TGTGCCAGCAGTTACGGGCAGGGCAGTCGGAATCAGCCCCAGCATTTT.